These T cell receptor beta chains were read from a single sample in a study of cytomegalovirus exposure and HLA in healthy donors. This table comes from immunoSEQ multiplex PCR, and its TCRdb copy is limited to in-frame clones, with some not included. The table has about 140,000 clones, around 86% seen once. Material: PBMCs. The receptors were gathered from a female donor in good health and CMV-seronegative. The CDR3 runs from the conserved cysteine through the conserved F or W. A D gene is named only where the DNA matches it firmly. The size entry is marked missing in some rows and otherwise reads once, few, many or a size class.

CDR3aa: CASSFRGSSYEQYF
CDR3nt: TGTGCCAGCAGCTTTCGCGGGAGCTCCTACGAGCAGTACTTC
d_gene: TRBD2
j_gene: TRBJ2-7
v_gene: TRBV5-6
abundance: NA

CDR3aa: CASSEGLYEQFF
CDR3nt: TGTGCCAGCAGTGAAGGACTATATGAGCAGTTCTTC
d_gene: NA
j_gene: TRBJ2-1
v_gene: TRBV2
abundance: NA

CDR3aa: CASSLGPWAGLTNTGELFF
CDR3nt: TGTGCCAGCAGTTTAGGCCCGTGGGCGGGGCTTACGAACACCGGGGAGCTGTTTTTT
d_gene: NA
j_gene: TRBJ2-2
v_gene: TRBV27
abundance: NA

CDR3aa: CASSSTASTDTQYF
CDR3nt: TGTGCCAGCAGCTCGACAGCTAGCACAGATACGCAGTATTTT
d_gene: NA
j_gene: TRBJ2-3
v_gene: TRBV7-9
abundance: NA

CDR3aa: CASSLFPWASGPSYEQYF
CDR3nt: TGCGCCAGCAGCTTATTCCCCTGGGCTAGCGGGCCCTCCTACGAGCAGTACTTC
d_gene: TRBD2
j_gene: TRBJ2-7
v_gene: TRBV5-1
abundance: NA

CDR3aa: CASNTHQPQHF
CDR3nt: TGTGCCAGCAACACACATCAGCCCCAGCATTTT
d_gene: NA
j_gene: TRBJ1-5
v_gene: TRBV5-6
abundance: NA

CDR3aa: CASSQERQIQETQYF
CDR3nt: TGCGCCAGCAGCCAAGAGCGACAGATACAAGAGACCCAGTACTTC
d_gene: NA
j_gene: TRBJ2-5
v_gene: TRBV4-1
abundance: NA

CDR3aa: CASSLRGQGSQPQHF
CDR3nt: TGTGCCAGCAGTTTGAGGGGACAGGGGAGTCAGCCCCAGCATTTT
d_gene: TRBD1
j_gene: TRBJ1-5
v_gene: TRBV27
abundance: once

CDR3aa: CASSLGQGENQPQHF
CDR3nt: TGCGCCAGCAGCTTGGGACAGGGGGAGAATCAGCCCCAGCATTTT
d_gene: TRBD1
j_gene: TRBJ1-5
v_gene: TRBV5-1
abundance: NA

CDR3aa: CASSLVSGKGYEQYF
CDR3nt: TGTGCCAGCAGCTTAGTTTCAGGGAAAGGCTACGAGCAGTACTTC
d_gene: NA
j_gene: TRBJ2-7
v_gene: TRBV7-9
abundance: once